This TCR beta chain stems from a study of CD8+CD57+ T cells in acquired aplastic anemia (dated 2018 in TCRdb). Context from the whole study: On average, sorted CD4+ and CD8+ cells yielded around 3.5 ug of extracted DNA, with a range of about 0.17 to 27.4 ug. CD8+CD57+ expansion was defined as frequency above the mean frequency observed in healthy subjects.

Broad study findings and their caveats: Although some 28 CD8+ CDR3 sequences were shared by patients and controls, these sequences appeared highly expressed in patients and within the immunodominant clones of patients. Patients and healthy controls showed no significant difference in CD8+ Simpson's diversity (P=0.060).

Its CDR3 holds 14 amino acids, cysteine through phenylalanine. Only CDR3 DNA remains: 42 bases, in frame from the first base. CDR1 is given as SGHTA and CDR2 as FQGTGA, both from the germline V gene. Cut back by 4 bases and 4 bases, the V and J ends lie 13 bases apart. A note on this clonotype: The target of this receptor is not known. Base qualities are not at hand, and no much larger clone is one base apart.

Profiling of TCR beta VDJ combinations and CDR3 sequences used genomic DNA as the template. An Illumina HiSeq 2000 was used for TCR repertoire sequencing. The paper's processing steps were these. TRBV/TRBJ rearrangement plots, CDR3 size and DJ length profiles, and Simpson's diversity index were used to evaluate the repertoires. Whichever DNA sequence was most abundant in the deep sequencing data was defined as the immunodominant clone. CDR3 amino acid sequences were screened for sharing across subjects and were compared with published repertoires and the VDJdb database. The public reads were quality trimmed at Q25 with fastp and then assembled into clones with MiXCR by TCRdb, keeping productive beta chains. Duplicate CDR3 protein sequences are folded into a single record with the most common DNA and genes. The V and J calls here are based on TCRdb, not the publication. In all, the sample holds approximately 300,000 distinct CDR3 sequences, and around three fifths of those were seen once. Under 1.5% of the sample is in the top ten clones.

Flow cytometry had shown CD8+CD57+ cell expansion in the patients selected for sequencing. All patients had severe acquired aplastic anemia diagnosed by International Study of Aplastic Anemia and Agranulocytosis and Camitta criteria. No therapy had been received by the patients at the time of blood sampling. The study deep-sequenced TCR repertoires of sorted CD4+ and CD8+ blood T cells from severe aplastic anemia patients and healthy subjects. In the USA, patient enrollment took place under clinicaltrials.gov protocols 00001620, 01623167, 00001397, 00071045, 00081523 and 00961064. Ficoll-Paque density gradient centrifugation was used to isolate peripheral blood mononuclear cells. Before DNA was extracted, CD4+ and CD8+ T cells were sorted using either FACS or magnetic beads.

Sequencing used sorted CD4+, CD8+, or CD8+CD57+ T cells (not recorded which) from PBMCs. The rearrangement combines TRBV7-3 with TRBJ2-5; the D call is tentative, TRBD1 or TRBD2, as each matches 5 bases. This clonotype originated in a human donor with aplastic anemia. The DNA reads TGTGCCAGCAGCTCGGGGCAGCAGGGAGAGACCCAGTACTTC. Translated, it gives CASSSGQQGETQYF. The full variable domain, with segments outside the CDR3 supplied by the reference TRBV7-3 and TRBJ2-5 proteins, appears as GAGVSQTPSNKVTEKGKYVELRCDPISGHTALYWYRQSLGQGPEFLIYFQGTGAADDSGLPNDRFFAVRPEGSVSTLKIQRTERGDSAVYLCASSSGQQGETQYFGPGTRLLVL.